One sample yielded the 6 T cell receptor beta chains listed below, sequenced in a study of cytomegalovirus exposure and HLA in healthy donors. The study ran its PCR with 60 Vbeta and 13 Jbeta primers. Libraries were prepared by immunoSEQ multiplex PCR; TCRdb keeps only in-frame clonotypes and omits some of them. This repertoire includes 200,000 to 250,000 clones. The sample was PBMCs. These receptors were obtained from a woman in her 30s in good health and CMV-seropositive.

V usage is TRBV19 and J usage is TRBJ2-6; 9 positions agree with TRBD1. Germline V CDR1 and CDR2: LNHDA, SQIVND (reference sequence). CDR3 length: 17 amino acids. The J segment lost 4 bases and the V segment lost 3 bases, leaving 7 bases of the junction unmatched. The CDR3 nucleotides are TGTGCCAGTAGTATGGACAGGGGCATATTGGGGGCCAACGTCCTGACTTTC. The encoded protein is CASSMDRGILGANVLTF.

The chain links TRBV29-1 to TRBJ2-1; 9 bases map to TRBD1. The CDR3 loop spans 16 amino acids. The J segment lost 6 bases and the V segment lost 2 bases, leaving 11 bases of the junction unmatched. The germline CDR1 and CDR2 sequences are SQVTM and ANQGSEA. The CDR3 DNA reads as TGCAGCGTTGAATTTCGTCGGGACAGGGATTTCAATGAGCAGTTCTTC. Translated, it gives CSVEFRRDRDFNEQFF.

The chain carries TRBV11-3 and TRBJ2-1; D is ambiguous. V lost 0 bases, J lost 5 bases, and 11 bases lay in between. The CDR3 totals 15 residues. Germline V gene lookup returns CDR1 SGHNT and CDR2 YENEEA. CDR3 nucleotide sequence: TGTGCCAGCAGCTTAGACCAGCCGAGGAACAATGAGCAGTTCTTC. Its protein product is CASSLDQPRNNEQFF.

The chain recombines TRBV6-6 with TRBJ2-7, with 8 bases identical to TRBD1. The CDR3 spans 15 residues. The trim removed 8 bases at V and 0 bases at J, leaving 9 bases unmatched. Germline V CDR1 and CDR2: MNHNY, SVGAGI (reference sequence). CDR3 DNA sequence: TGTGCCAGCGGACAGGGCAGGGGGAGCTCCTACGAGCAGTACTTC. The encoded protein is CASGQGRGSSYEQYF.

J is TRBJ2-7 and V is TRBV18, with 9 nucleotides matching TRBD2. The ends lost 4 bases at V and 4 bases at J; junction bases unmatched: 8. The V gene's germline CDR1 is KGHSH and CDR2 LQKENI. The CDR3 covers 15 residues. The CDR3: CASSQISGSSYEQYF. CDR3 nucleotides: TGTGCCAGCTCACAAATTAGCGGGAGTTCGTACGAGCAGTACTTC.

The chain recombines TRBV11-2 with TRBJ1-2, with unresolved D. The V gene lost 4 bases and the J gene lost 9 bases, with 12 bases spanning the gap. The CDR3 runs to 12 residues. Germline loops: CDR1 SGHAT, CDR2 FQNNGV. In DNA, the CDR3 is TGTGCCAGCAGCTCCGGGATCCCCCGCTACACCTTC. It specifies CASSSGIPRYTF.